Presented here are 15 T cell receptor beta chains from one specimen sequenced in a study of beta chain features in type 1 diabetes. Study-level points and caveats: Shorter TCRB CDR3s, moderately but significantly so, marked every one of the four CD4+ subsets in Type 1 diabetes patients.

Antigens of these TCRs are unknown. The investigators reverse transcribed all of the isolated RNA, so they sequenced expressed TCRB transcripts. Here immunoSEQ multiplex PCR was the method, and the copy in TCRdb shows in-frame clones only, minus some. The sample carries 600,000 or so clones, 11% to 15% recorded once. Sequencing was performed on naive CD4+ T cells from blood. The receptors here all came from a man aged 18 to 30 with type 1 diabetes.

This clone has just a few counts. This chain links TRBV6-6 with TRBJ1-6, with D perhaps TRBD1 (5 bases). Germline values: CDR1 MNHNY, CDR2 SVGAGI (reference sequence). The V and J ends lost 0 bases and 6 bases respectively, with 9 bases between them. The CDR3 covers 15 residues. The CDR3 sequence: CASSYSPQGNSPLHF. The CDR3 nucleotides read TGTGCCAGCAGTTACTCCCCCCAGGGTAATTCACCCCTCCACTTT.

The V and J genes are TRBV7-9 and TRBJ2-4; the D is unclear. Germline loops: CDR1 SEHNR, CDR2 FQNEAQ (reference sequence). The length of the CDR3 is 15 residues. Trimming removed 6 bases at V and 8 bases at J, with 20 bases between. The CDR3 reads CASRHLIGRGDIQYF. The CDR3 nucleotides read TGTGCCAGCAGACATTTGATTGGTCGTGGGGACATTCAGTACTTC.

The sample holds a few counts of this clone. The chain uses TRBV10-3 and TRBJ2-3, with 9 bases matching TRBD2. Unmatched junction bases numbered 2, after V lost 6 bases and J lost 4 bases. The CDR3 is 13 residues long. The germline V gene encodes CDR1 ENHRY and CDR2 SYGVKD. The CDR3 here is CAIRGGGADTQYF. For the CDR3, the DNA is TGTGCCATCAGAGGCGGGGGGGCAGATACGCAGTATTTT.

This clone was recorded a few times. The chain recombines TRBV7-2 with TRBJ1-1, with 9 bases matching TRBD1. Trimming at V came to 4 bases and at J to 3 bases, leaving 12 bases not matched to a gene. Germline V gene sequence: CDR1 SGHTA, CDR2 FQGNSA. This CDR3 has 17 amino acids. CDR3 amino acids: CASSWGTGLPGDTEAFF. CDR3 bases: TGTGCCAGCAGCTGGGGGACAGGGCTCCCTGGGGACACTGAAGCTTTCTTT.

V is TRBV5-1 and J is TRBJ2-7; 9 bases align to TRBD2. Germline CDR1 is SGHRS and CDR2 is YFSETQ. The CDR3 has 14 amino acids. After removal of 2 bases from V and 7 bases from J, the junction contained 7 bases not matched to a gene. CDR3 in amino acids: CASSLVAGAGEQYF. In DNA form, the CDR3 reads TGCGCCAGCAGCTTAGTAGCGGGGGCAGGGGAGCAGTACTTC.

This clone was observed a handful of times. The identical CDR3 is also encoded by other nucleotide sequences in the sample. The chain's CDR3 is CASSLSNEQFF. In DNA form, the CDR3 reads TGTGCCAGCAGCCTTTCCAATGAGCAGTTCTTC. The chain uses TRBV7-2 and TRBJ2-1; D gene unclear. The CDR3 has 11 residues. Germline V lookup: CDR1 SGHTA, CDR2 FQGNSA. Between the trimmed V and J ends, which lost 5 bases and 6 bases, there was a span of 5 bases.

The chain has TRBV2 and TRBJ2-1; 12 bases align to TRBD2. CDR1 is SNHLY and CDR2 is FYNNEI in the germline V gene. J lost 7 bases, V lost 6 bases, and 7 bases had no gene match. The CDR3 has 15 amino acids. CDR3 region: CASSRWLAGGNEQFF. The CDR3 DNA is TGTGCCAGCAGCCGTTGGCTAGCGGGAGGGAATGAGCAGTTCTTC.

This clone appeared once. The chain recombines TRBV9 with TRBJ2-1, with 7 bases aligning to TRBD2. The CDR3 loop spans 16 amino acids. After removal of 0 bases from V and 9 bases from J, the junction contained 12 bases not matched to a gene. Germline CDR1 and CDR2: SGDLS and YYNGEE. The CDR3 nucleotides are TGTGCCAGCAGCGTAGTAGTTCTCGCGGGAGAGTTTGAGCAGTTCTTC. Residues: CASSVVVLAGEFEQFF.

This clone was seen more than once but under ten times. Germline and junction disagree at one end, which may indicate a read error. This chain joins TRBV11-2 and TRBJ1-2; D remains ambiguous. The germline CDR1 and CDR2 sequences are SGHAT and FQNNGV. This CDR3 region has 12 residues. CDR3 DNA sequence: TGTGCCAGCAGCTTAGTCCGGCGACTCCGTAACTTC. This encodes CASSLVRRLRNF.

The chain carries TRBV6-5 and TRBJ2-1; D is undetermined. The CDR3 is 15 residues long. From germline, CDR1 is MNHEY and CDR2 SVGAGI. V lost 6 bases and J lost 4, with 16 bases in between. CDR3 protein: CASRWSQPGYNEQFF. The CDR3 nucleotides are TGTGCCAGCAGATGGTCTCAACCCGGGTACAATGAGCAGTTCTTC.

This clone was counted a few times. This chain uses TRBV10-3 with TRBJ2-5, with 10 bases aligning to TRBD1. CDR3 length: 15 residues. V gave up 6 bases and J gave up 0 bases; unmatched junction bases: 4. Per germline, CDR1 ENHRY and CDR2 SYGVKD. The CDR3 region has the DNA TGTGCCATCAGGCCTGACAGGGGGCACCAAGAGACCCAGTACTTC. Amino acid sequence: CAIRPDRGHQETQYF.

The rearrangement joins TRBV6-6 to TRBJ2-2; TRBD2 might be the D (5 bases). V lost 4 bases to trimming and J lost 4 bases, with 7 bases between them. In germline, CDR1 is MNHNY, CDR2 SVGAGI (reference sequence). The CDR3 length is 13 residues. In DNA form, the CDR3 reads TGTGCCAGCAGTTTTCGGGGCACCGGGGAGCTGTTTTTT. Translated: CASSFRGTGELFF.

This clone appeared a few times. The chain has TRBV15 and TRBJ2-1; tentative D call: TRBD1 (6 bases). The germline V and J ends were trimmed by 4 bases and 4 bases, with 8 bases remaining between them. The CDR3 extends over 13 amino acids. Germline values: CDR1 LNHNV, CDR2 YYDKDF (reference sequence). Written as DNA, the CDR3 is TGTGCCACCAGCACCGGGACATACAATGAGCAGTTCTTC. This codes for CATSTGTYNEQFF.

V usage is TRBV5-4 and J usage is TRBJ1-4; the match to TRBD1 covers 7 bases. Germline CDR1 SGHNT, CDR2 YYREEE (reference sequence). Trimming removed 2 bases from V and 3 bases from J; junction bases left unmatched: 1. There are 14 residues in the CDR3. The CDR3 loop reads CASSFGTANEKLFF. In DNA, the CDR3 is TGTGCCAGCAGCTTCGGGACAGCTAATGAAAAACTGTTTTTT.

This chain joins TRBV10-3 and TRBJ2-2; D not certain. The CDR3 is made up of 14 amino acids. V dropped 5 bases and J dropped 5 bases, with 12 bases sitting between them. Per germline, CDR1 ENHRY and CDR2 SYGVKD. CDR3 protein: CAISPKLGTGELFF. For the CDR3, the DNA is TGTGCCATCAGTCCCAAGCTAGGGACCGGGGAGCTGTTTTTT.